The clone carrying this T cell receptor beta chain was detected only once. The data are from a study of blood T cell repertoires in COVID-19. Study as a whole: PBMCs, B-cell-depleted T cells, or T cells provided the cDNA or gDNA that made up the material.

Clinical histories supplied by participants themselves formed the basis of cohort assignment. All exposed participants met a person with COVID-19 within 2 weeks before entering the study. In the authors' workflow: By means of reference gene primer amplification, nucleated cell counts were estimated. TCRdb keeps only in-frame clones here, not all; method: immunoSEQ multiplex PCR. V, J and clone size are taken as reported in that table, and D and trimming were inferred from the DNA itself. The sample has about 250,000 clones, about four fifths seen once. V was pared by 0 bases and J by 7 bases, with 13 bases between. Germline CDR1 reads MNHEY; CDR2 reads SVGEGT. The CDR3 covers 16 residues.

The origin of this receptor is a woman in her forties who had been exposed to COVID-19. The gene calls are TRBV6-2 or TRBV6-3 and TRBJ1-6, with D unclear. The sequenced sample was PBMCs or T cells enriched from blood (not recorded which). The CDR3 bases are TGTGCCAGCAGTTACTCGAAGGAGGGTCCCAATTCACCCCTCCACTTT. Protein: CASSYSKEGPNSPLHF.